This TCR beta chain derives from a study of blood T cell repertoires in COVID-19 (dated by TCRdb to about 2020). Regarding the study in general: Samples covering the acute and convalescent phases of COVID-19 were provided by collaborators in the United States, Italy and Spain. The prospective study material was composed of cDNA or gDNA derived from T cells, B-cell-depleted T cells, or PBMCs. The dataset comprised deeply sampled blood TCRbeta repertoires from subjects exposed to, actively infected with, or recovered from COVID-19. The repertoires were released in a freely available public database intended as a resource for research on the immune response to SARS-CoV-2. The samples were drawn from two sources: the first 160 participants of the ongoing ImmuneRACE study, and about 1,300 subjects contributed by 6 global collaborators. Nearly every sample came with metadata listing a de-identified subject ID, COVID-19 status, age in years and sex. Where available, HLA class I and class II types were obtained from metadata supplied by the sample provider rather than from assay-based typing. General findings and caveats noted by the study authors: How much clinical and demographic metadata was included differed by source and by participant, and the metadata was provided uncurated.

Of note for this clone: The clone's antigen remains unknown. The junction departs from the called germline gene at one end, perhaps through a read error.

TCRbeta CDR3 regions were amplified from genomic DNA using the immunoSEQ Assay, a bias-controlled multiplex PCR. In the source study's methods: Within the assay, amplification of reference gene primers was used to estimate how many nucleated cells each sample contained. Sequence reads were collapsed and filtered to measure the absolute abundance of every unique TCRbeta CDR3 rearrangement. Productive Simpson clonality was computed per sample as the square root of Simpson's diversity index over productive rearrangements. The table comes from immuneACCESS by way of TCRdb, which keeps in-frame sequences with V and J called. Part of the clones is missing from these tables; in studies checked, under half for an unresolved V gene and the rest for unknown reasons. Clone size and V and J calls were adopted from that table, with D and trimming inferred from the DNA. The sample records around 16,000 clones, roughly 80% of which are singletons. The ten largest clones represent approximately 9.1% of the sample.

Whole blood was collected in K2EDTA tubes by collaborating institutions according to the institutions' own protocols. For TCRbeta analysis, collaborators shipped samples in one of three forms: frozen whole blood, isolated PBMCs, or DNA extracted from either of those sample types. The CDR3 contains 14 residues, cysteine and phenylalanine counted. The only DNA kept is the CDR3, 42 bases in frame from the first base. Sequences LGHDT (CDR1) and YNNKEL (CDR2) are obtained from the germline V gene (reference sequence). The rearranged segments are TRBV3-1 (or the pseudogene TRBV3-2) and TRBJ2-7; TRBD2 is a weak D gene call, 6 bases matching. This receptor was taken from a human donor in a cohort sampled during active COVID-19. Sequenced input: peripheral blood. The encoded CDR3 is CASTQSGHGGEQYF. The bases read TGTGCCAGCACCCAATCGGGGCACGGGGGCGAGCAGTACTTC.